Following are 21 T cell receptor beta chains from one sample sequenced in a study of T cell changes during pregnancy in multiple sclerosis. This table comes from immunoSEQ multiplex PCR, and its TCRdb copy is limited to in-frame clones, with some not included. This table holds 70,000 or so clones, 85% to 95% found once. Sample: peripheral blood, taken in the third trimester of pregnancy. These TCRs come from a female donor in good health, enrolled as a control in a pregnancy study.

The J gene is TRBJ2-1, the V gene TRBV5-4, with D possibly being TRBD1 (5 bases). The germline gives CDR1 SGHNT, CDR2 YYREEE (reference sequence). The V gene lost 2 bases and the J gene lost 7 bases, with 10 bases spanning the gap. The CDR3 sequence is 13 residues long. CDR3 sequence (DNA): TGTGCCAGCAGCTTAACAGGTTCTAATGAGCAGTTCTTC. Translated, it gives CASSLTGSNEQFF.

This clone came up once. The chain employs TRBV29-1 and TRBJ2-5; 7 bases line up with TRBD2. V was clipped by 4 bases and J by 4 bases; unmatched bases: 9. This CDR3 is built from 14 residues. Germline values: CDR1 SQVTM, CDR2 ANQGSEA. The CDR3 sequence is CSVAPTGRGETQYF. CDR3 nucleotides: TGCAGCGTTGCACCTACGGGGAGGGGAGAGACCCAGTACTTC.

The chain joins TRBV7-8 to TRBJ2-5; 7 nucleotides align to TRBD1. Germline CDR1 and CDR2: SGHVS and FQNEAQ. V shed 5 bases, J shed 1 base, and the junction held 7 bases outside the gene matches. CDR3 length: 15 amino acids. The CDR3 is CASSQRDSPQETQYF. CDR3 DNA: TGTGCCAGCAGCCAAAGGGACAGCCCCCAAGAGACCCAGTACTTC.

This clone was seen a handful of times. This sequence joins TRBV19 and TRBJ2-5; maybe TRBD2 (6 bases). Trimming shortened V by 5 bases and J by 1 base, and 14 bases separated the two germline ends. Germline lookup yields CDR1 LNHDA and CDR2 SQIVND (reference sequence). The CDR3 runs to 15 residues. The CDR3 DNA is TGTGCCAGTAGTCGGCGGAGGGAAACCCAAGAGACCCAGTACTTC. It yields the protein CASSRRRETQETQYF.

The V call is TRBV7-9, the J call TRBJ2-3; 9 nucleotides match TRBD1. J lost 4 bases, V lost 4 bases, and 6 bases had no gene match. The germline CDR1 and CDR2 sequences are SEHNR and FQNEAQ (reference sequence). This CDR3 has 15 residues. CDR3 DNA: TGTGCCAGCAGCTGGGGACAGGGAGTCGCAGATACGCAGTATTTT. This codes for CASSWGQGVADTQYF.

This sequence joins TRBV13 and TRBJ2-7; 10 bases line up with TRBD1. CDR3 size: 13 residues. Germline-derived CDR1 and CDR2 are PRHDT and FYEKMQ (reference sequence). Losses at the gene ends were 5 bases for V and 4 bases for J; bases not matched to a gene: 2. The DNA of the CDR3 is TGTGCCAGCAGCCCGGGACAGGGGTACGAGCAGTACTTC. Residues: CASSPGQGYEQYF.

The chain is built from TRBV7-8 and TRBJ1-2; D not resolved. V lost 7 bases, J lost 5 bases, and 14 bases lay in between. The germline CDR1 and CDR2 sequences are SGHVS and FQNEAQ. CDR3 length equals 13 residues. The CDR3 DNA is TGTGCCAGCACCCCCCTGGGCGCATATGGCTACACCTTC. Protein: CASTPLGAYGYTF.

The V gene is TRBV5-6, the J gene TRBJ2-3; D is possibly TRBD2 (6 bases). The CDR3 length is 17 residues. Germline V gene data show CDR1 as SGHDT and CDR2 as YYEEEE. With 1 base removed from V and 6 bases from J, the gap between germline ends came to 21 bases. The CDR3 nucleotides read TGTGCCAGCAGCTTGCTTGGGCGGGACGACAGTTGGGATACGCAGTATTTT. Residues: CASSLLGRDDSWDTQYF.

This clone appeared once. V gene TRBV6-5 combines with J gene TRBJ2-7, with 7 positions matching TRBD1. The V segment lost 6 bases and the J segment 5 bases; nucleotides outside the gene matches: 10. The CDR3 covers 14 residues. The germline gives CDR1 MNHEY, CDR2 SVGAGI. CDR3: CASSPGTARDEQYF. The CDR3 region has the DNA TGTGCCAGCAGCCCCGGGACAGCAAGGGACGAGCAGTACTTC.

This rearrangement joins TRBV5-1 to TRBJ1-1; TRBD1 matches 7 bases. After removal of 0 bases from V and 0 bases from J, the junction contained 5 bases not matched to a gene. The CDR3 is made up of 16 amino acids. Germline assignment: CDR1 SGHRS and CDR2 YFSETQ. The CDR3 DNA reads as TGCGCCAGCAGCTTGGGGGGACAGCCCATGAACACTGAAGCTTTCTTT. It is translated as CASSLGGQPMNTEAFF.

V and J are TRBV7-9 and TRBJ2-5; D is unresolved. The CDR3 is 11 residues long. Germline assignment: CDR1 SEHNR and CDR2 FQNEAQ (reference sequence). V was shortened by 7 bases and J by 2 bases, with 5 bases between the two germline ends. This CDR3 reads CASTGQETQYF. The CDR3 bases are TGTGCCAGCACCGGGCAAGAGACCCAGTACTTC.

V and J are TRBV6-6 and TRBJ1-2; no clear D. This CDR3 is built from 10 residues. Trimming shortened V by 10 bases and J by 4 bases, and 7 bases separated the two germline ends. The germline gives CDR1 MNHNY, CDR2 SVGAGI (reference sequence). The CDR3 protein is CATYTYGYTF. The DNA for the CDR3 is TGTGCCACCTATACCTATGGCTACACCTTC.

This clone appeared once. As DNA, the CDR3 is TGTGCCAGCAGCGTTGGACTAGCGGGATCTGACTACGAGCAGTACTTC. The encoded protein is CASSVGLAGSDYEQYF. The V gene is TRBV2, the J gene TRBJ2-7; 12 bases are a match to TRBD2. CDR1 is SNHLY, CDR2 FYNNEI, per germline. The CDR3 spans 16 residues. V shed 6 bases, J shed 3 bases, and the junction held 9 bases outside the gene matches.

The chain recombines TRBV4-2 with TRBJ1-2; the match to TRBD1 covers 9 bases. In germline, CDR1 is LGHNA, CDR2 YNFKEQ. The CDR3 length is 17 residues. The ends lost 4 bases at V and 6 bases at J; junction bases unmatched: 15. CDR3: CASSPSSSGTGNHGYTF. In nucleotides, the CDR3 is TGTGCCAGCAGCCCCAGTTCATCCGGGACAGGGAATCATGGCTACACCTTC.

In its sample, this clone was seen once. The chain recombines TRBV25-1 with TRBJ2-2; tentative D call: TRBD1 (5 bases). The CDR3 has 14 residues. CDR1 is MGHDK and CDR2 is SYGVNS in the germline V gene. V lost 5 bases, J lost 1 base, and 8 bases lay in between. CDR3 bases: TGTGCCAGCAGTCTGCAGGGGAACACCGGGGAGCTGTTTTTT. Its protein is CASSLQGNTGELFF.

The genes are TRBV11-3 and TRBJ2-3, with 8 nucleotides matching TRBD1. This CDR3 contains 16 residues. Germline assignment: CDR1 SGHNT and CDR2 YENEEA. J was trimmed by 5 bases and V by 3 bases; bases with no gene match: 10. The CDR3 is CASSFSRARGRDTQYF. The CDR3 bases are TGTGCCAGCAGCTTTTCCAGGGCCAGGGGGCGAGATACGCAGTATTTT. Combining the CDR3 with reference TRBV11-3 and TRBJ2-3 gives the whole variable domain EAGVVQSPRYKIIEKKQPVAFWCNPISGHNTLYWYLQNLGQGPELLIRYENEEAVDDSQLPKDRFSAERLKGVDSTLKIQPAELGDSAVYLCASSFSRARGRDTQYFGPGTRLTVL.

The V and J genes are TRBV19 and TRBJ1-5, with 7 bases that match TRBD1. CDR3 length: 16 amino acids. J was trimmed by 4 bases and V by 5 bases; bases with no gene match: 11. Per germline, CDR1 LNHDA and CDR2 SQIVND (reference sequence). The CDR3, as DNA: TGTGCCAGTAGTGCGACAGGGCGAGGAGTTAATCAGCCCCAGCATTTT. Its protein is CASSATGRGVNQPQHF.

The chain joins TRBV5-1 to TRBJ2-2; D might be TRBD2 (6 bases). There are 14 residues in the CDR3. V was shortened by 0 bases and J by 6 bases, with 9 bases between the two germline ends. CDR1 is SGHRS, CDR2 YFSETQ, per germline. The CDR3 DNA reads TGCGCCAGCAGCTTGGTAACGGGAGCCGGGGAGCTGTTTTTT. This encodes CASSLVTGAGELFF.

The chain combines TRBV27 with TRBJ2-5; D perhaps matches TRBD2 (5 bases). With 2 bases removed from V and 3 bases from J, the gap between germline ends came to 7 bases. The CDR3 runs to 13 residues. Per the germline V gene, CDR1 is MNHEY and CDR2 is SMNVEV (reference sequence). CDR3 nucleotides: TGTGCCAGCAGTTTACGGGAAGAAGAGACCCAGTACTTC. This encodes CASSLREEETQYF.

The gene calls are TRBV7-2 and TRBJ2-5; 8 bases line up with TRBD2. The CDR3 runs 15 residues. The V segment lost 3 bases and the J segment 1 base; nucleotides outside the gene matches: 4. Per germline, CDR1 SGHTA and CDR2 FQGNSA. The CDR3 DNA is TGTGCCAGCAGCTTCAACGCGGGGGGCCAAGAGACCCAGTACTTC. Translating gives CASSFNAGGQETQYF.

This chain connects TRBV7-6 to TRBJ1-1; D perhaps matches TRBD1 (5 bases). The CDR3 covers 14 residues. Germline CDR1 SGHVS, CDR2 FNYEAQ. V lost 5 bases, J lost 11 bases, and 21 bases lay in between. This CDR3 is CASSTNPGGGRAFF. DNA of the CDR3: TGTGCCAGCAGCACTAACCCGGGGGGGGGAAGGGCTTTCTTT. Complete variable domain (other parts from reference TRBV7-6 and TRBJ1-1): GAGVSQSPRYKVTKRGQDVALRCDPISGHVSLYWYRQALGQGPEFLTYFNYEAQQDKSGLPNDRFSAERPEGSISTLTIQRTEQRDSAMYRCASSTNPGGGRAFFGQGTRLTVV.